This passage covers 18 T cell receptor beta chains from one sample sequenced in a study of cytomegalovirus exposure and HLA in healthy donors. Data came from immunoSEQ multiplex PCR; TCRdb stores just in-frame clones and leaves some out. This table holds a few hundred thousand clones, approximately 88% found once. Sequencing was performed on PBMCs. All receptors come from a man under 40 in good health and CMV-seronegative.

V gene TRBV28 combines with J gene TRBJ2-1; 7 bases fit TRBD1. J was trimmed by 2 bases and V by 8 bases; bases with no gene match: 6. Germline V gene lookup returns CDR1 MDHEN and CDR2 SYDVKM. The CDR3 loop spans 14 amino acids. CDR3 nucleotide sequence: TGTGCCAGCCGAGACAGGGAAACCTACAATGAGCAGTTCTTC. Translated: CASRDRETYNEQFF.

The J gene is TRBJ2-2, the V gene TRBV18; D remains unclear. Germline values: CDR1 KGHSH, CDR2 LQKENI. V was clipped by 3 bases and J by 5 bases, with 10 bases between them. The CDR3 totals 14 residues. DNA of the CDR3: TGTGCCAGCTCACCGAAACCCGGGACCGGGGAGCTGTTTTTT. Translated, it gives CASSPKPGTGELFF. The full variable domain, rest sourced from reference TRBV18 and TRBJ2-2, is NAGVMQNPRHLVRRRGQEARLRCSPMKGHSHVYWYRQLPEEGLKFMVYLQKENIIDESGMPKERFSAEFPKEGPSILRIQQVVRGDSAAYFCASSPKPGTGELFFGEGSRLTVL.

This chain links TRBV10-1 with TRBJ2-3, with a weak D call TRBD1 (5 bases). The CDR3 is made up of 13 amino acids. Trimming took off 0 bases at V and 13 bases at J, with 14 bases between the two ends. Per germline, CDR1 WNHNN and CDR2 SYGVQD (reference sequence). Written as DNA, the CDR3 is TGCGCCAGCAGTGAGTCGACTGCAGGGCGAAAGTATTTT. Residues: CASSESTAGRKYF.

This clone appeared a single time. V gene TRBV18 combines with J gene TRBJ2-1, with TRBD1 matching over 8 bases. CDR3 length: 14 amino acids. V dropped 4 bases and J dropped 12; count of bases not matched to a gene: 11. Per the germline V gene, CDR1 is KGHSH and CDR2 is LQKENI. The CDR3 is CASSLGQGYDGQFF. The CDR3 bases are TGTGCCAGCTCACTCGGACAGGGATATGATGGGCAGTTCTTC.

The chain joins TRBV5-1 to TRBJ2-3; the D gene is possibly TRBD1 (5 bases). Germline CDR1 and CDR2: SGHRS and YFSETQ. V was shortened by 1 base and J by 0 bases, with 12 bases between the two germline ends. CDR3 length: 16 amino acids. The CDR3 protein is CASSLLGLGSTDTQYF. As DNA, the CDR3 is TGCGCCAGCAGCTTGTTGGGGCTAGGTAGCACAGATACGCAGTATTTT.

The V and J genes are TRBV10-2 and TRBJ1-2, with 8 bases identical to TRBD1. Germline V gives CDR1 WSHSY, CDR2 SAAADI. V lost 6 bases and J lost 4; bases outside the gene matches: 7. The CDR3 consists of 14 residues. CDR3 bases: TGCGCCAGCAGGGGGGACAGGAGCCTCTATGGCTACACCTTC. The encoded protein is CASRGDRSLYGYTF.

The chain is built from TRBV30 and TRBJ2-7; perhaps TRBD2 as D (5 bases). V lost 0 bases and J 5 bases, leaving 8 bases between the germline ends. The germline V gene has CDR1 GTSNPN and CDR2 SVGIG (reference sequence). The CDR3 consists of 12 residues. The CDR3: CAWSVGENEQYF. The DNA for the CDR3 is TGTGCCTGGAGTGTCGGGGAGAACGAGCAGTACTTC.

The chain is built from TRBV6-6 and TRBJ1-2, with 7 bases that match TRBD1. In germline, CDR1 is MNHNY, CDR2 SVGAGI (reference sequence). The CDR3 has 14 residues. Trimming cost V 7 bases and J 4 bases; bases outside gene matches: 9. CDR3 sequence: CASTPGGSIYGYTF. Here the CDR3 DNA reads TGTGCCAGCACCCCAGGGGGGAGCATCTATGGCTACACCTTC.

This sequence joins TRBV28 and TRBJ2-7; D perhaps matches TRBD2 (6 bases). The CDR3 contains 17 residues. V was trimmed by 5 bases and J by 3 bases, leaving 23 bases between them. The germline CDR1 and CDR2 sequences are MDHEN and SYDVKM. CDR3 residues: CASSPALGGLNLYEQYF. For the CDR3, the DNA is TGTGCCAGCAGTCCCGCCCTTGGGGGGTTAAATCTCTACGAGCAGTACTTC.

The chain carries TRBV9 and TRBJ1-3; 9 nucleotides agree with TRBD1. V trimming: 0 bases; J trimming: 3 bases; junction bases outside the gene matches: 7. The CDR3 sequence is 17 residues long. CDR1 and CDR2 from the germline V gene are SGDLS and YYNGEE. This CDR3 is CASSVDQGQGIGNTIYF. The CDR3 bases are TGTGCCAGCAGCGTAGATCAAGGACAGGGGATTGGAAACACCATATATTTT.

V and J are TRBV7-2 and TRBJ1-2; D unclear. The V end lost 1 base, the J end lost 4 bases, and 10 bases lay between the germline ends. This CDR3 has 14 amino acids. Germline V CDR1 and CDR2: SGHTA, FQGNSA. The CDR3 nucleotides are TGTGCCAGCAGCTTAGGTGCACAGTTCTATGGCTACACCTTC. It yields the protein CASSLGAQFYGYTF.

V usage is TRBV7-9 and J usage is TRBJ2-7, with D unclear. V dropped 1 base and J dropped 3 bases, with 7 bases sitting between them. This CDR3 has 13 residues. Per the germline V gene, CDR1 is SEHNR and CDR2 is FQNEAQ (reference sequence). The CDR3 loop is CASSLGAVYEQYF. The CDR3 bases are TGTGCCAGCAGCTTAGGTGCAGTCTACGAGCAGTACTTC.

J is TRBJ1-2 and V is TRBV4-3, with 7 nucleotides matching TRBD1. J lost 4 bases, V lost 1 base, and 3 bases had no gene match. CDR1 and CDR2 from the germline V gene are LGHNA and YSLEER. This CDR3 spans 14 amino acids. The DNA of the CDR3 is TGCGCCAGCAGCCAAGGTGGACAGGTCTATGGCTACACCTTC. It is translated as CASSQGGQVYGYTF.

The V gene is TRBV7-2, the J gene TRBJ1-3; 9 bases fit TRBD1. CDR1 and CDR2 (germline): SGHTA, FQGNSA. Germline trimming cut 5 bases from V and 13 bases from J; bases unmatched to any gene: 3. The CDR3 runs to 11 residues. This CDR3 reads CASSQGQGIYF. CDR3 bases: TGTGCCAGCAGCCAGGGACAGGGTATATATTTT.

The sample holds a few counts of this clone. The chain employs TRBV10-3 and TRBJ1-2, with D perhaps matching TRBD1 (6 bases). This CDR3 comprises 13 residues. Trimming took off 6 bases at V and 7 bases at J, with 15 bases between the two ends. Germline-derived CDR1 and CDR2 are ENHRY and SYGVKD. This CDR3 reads CAISATGKSGYTF. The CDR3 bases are TGTGCCATCAGCGCTACAGGGAAGAGTGGCTACACCTTC.

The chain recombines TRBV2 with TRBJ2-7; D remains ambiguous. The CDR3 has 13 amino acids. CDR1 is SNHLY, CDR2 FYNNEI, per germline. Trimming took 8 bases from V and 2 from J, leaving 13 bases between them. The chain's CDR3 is CASYSTDTYEQYF. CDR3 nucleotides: TGTGCCAGCTACTCTACAGATACCTACGAGCAGTACTTC.

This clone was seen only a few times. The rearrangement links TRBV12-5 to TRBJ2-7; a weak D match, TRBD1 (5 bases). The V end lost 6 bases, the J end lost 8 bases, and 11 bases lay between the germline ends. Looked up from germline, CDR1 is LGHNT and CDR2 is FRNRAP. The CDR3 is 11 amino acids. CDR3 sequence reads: CASGVSDKQYF. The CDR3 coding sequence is TGTGCTAGTGGGGTTTCGGACAAGCAGTACTTC.

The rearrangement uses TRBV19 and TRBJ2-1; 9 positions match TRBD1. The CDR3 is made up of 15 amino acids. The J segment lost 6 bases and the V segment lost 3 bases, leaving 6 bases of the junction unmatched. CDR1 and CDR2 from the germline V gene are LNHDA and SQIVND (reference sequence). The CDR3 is CASSIGGQGTNEQFF. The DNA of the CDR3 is TGTGCCAGTAGTATTGGCGGACAGGGGACCAATGAGCAGTTCTTC. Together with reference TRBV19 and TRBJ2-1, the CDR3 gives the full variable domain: DGGITQSPKYLFRKEGQNVTLSCEQNLNHDAMYWYRQDPGQGLRLIYYSQIVNDFQKGDIAEGYSVSREKKESFPLTVTSAQKNPTAFYLCASSIGGQGTNEQFFGPGTRLTVL.